This TCR beta chain was identified in a study of blood T cell repertoires in COVID-19. Overall study: Material from acute and convalescent COVID-19 was sourced from the United States, Italy and Spain. PBMCs, B-cell-depleted T cells, or T cells provided the cDNA or gDNA that made up the material.

Germline CDR1 reads MNHEY; CDR2 reads SVGEGT. V gave up 6 bases and J gave up 9 bases; unmatched junction bases: 12. The CDR3 covers 15 residues. How the authors handled the data: Amplification of reference gene primers was used by the study to estimate nucleated cell counts. Some clones are missing from TCRdb's copy, which holds only in-frame ones; the method was immunoSEQ multiplex PCR. V and J calls and clone size come straight from that table; D and trimming were deduced from the DNA. The sample consists of 230,000 or so clones, 84% of them appearing once. V gene TRBV6-2 or TRBV6-3 combines with J gene TRBJ2-1; 9 bases align to TRBD2. This clonotype was obtained from a man aged 30-40 years with active or convalescent COVID-19. Specimen: peripheral blood. The CDR3 reads CASSPRLGGGGEQFF. The CDR3 DNA is TGTGCCAGCAGCCCCCGCCTGGGCGGGGGGGGTGAGCAGTTCTTC.